This TCR beta chain was sequenced during a study of T cells in women clearing cervical HPV infection. Background on the study: Cases were women with histologically confirmed HPV16-related CIN3 or worse, including 2 invasive cancers. Case blood was drawn a median around 140 days after lesion detection. Study results and limitations: Associations may precede or follow infection; HPV-specific or memory T cells were not isolated.

Regarding this clone: The antigen remains unidentified. The read gets to within 3 residues of the CDR3 end, and the germline J gene fills in the rest.

Average input was around 1,300 ng genomic DNA for immunoSEQ TCR beta CDR3 amplification. Method: immunoSEQ multiplex PCR; TCRdb's copy keeps in-frame clones and lacks some. Recorded here are more than 11,000 clones; the top ten clones represent more than 20%. Trimming pared 3 bases from V and 3 bases from J, leaving 12 bases between. CDR3 size: 15 residues. The V gene's germline CDR1 is SGHAT and CDR2 FQNNGV. The chain combines TRBV11-2 with TRBJ1-5; D gene unclear. The source is a woman aged 18 to 75 with a cervical HPV16 infection that either progressed to CIN3+ or cleared (not recorded which). The sample consisted of blood buffy coat. The CDR3 bases that were read are TGTGCCAGCAGCTTGGATTGGCAGGTCAATCAGCCC. Its translation: CASSLDWQVNQP. The CDR3, in full, reads CASSLDWQVNQPQHF.